This T cell receptor beta chain emerged from a study of T cell changes during pregnancy in multiple sclerosis. The germline V gene encodes CDR1 SGHRS and CDR2 YFSETQ. The CDR3 runs to 16 residues. Trimming cost V 4 bases and J 4 bases; bases outside gene matches: 9. Sequencing was performed with immunoSEQ multiplex PCR; in TCRdb, only in-frame clones are kept and a portion is missing. The data hold 18,000 or so clones, with 88% observed a single time. The sequence derives from a female donor in good health, enrolled as a control in a pregnancy study. The genes are TRBV5-1 and TRBJ2-3; 10 bases are a match to TRBD1. The sample was CD4+ T cells from peripheral blood mononuclear cells, taken in the first trimester of pregnancy. The CDR3: CASSTRTGGVADTQYF. CDR3 coding DNA: TGCGCCAGCAGCACTCGGACAGGGGGAGTCGCAGATACGCAGTATTTT.